These 8 T cell receptor beta chains came from one sample sequenced in a study of blood T cells in healthy people across ages. Together with a sample-barcoded 5' primer, a J-beta primer mix was included in a second PCR lasting roughly 6 to 12 cycles. TCRdb ran MiXCR on the 5' RACE reads and lists one entry per CDR3 protein. This sample yields 1.4 million to 1.5 million distinct CDR3 sequences, of which approximately 42% are seen a single time; 7.9% belongs to the top ten. Material for sequencing was blood. The receptors stem from a woman between 18 and 29 years old in good health.

This clonotype was seen more than once but under ten times. The rearrangement uses TRBV12-3 or TRBV12-4 and TRBJ2-1; TRBD2 matches 9 bases. The J segment lost 6 bases and the V segment lost 2 bases, leaving 5 bases of the junction unmatched. There are 15 residues in the CDR3. Here the CDR3 DNA reads TGTGCCAGCAGTTTATTGTCTAGCGGGGCCAATGAGCAGTTCTTC. Protein: CASSLLSSGANEQFF.

The genes are TRBV7-9 and TRBJ1-5; the match to TRBD1 covers 7 bases. The germline gives CDR1 SEHNR, CDR2 FQNEAQ (reference sequence). Trimming removed 1 base from V and 2 bases from J; junction bases left unmatched: 5. This CDR3 spans 16 amino acids. DNA for the CDR3: TGTGCCAGCAGCTTAGACAGGGGCGGTCGCAATCAGCCCCAGCATTTT. It yields the protein CASSLDRGGRNQPQHF.

The chain is built from TRBV6-6 and TRBJ1-5; D possibly corresponds to TRBD1 (6 bases). Germline V gives CDR1 MNHNY, CDR2 SVGAGI (reference sequence). V dropped 3 bases and J dropped 5 bases, with 11 bases sitting between them. CDR3 size: 14 residues. In DNA, the CDR3 is TGTGCCAGCAGTTATAGAGGGGGTGATCAGCCCCAGCATTTT. Its translation: CASSYRGGDQPQHF.

The chain recombines TRBV5-1 with TRBJ2-7, with 14 bases fitting TRBD2. Trimming cost V 0 bases and J 7 bases; bases outside gene matches: 12. The CDR3 is 18 residues long. The germline CDR1 and CDR2 sequences are SGHRS and YFSETQ. The CDR3 coding sequence is TGCGCCAGCAGCTTGGCCGGGACTAGCGGGAGCTCCTACAATGAGCAGTACTTC. This gives the protein CASSLAGTSGSSYNEQYF.

This clonotype was seen a handful of times. This rearrangement joins TRBV6-6 to TRBJ1-1; the D is unclear. The CDR3 spans 16 residues. V lost 2 bases and J lost 0, with 13 bases in between. Germline lookup yields CDR1 MNHNY and CDR2 SVGAGI (reference sequence). The CDR3 DNA sequence: TGTGCCAGCAGTTACGGGTACGGGGATCTGAACACTGAAGCTTTCTTT. The encoded protein is CASSYGYGDLNTEAFF.

J is TRBJ1-1 and V is TRBV7-8; D is uncertain. V lost 5 bases, J lost 4 bases, and 20 bases lay in between. The CDR3 runs 16 residues. Germline V CDR1 and CDR2: SGHVS, FQNEAQ. The CDR3 region has the DNA TGTGCCAGCAGCCCCACTACGTGGCAGCTCGGCACTGAAGCTTTCTTT. Amino acid sequence: CASSPTTWQLGTEAFF.

This clonotype has only a few counts. The chain couples TRBV7-6 to TRBJ2-3; D is unresolved. CDR3 length: 15 residues. Trimming took off 4 bases at V and 4 bases at J, with 15 bases between the two ends. Germline V gene data show CDR1 as SGHVS and CDR2 as FNYEAQ. As DNA, the CDR3 is TGTGCCAGCAGCTCCCCGGCCCTTTCGGCAGATACGCAGTATTTT. It yields the protein CASSSPALSADTQYF.

Many counts were recorded for this clonotype. The chain recombines TRBV10-3 with TRBJ1-1, with TRBD1 identical over 8 bases. Per germline, CDR1 ENHRY and CDR2 SYGVKD. Losses at the gene ends were 10 bases for V and 1 base for J; bases not matched to a gene: 8. The CDR3 length is 14 residues. The CDR3: CATLGDRRNTEAFF. In DNA form, the CDR3 reads TGTGCCACCTTGGGGGACAGGAGGAACACTGAAGCTTTCTTT.